This T cell receptor (beta chain) was found in a study of T cells in Graves' hyperthyroidism and ophthalmopathy. Regarding the study as a whole: The blood repertoire included most of the expanded thyroid clonotypes above 0.001.

A word on this clonotype: Its antigen is not known.

RNA transcripts served as the template for amplifying TCR beta CDR3 regions. Carried out on the TCR CDR3, a first-round RT-PCR used the HTBI primer set. TCRdb re-analysed the multiplex PCR reads in MiXCR, keeping a single row per CDR3 protein. The sample lists a few hundred thousand distinct CDR3 sequences, 20% to 25% occurring once. The V gene's germline CDR1 is LNHNV and CDR2 YYDKDF (reference sequence). The trim removed 5 bases at V and 7 bases at J, leaving 3 bases unmatched. The CDR3 is made up of 13 amino acids. Sequenced: blood. The TCR originated in a middle-aged man with Graves' hyperthyroidism. V is TRBV15 and J is TRBJ2-2; 8 bases align to TRBD1. The CDR3 here is CATSPGGGGELFF. CDR3 coding DNA: TGTGCCACCAGCCCAGGGGGCGGCGGGGAGCTGTTTTTT. Full variable domain (outside the CDR3, taken from reference TRBV15 and TRBJ2-2): DAMVIQNPRYQVTQFGKPVTLSCSQTLNHNVMYWYQQKSSQAPKLLFHYYDKDFNNEADTPDNFQSRRPNTSFCFLDIRSPGLGDTAMYLCATSPGGGGELFFGEGSRLTVL.